Listed below are T cell receptor beta chains from one sample, sequenced in a study of shared clonotypes between healthy human individuals. Sequencing used immunoSEQ multiplex PCR; TCRdb keeps in-frame clones, though not all of them. The sample contains roughly 2.1 million clones, about 93% of which appear only once. The sample comprised naive CD8+ T cells from PBMCs. All receptors come from a man aged 18 to 30 in good health. Some clones in this sample may be carry-over from other donors' samples. Both conserved end residues are part of each CDR3. A D gene is named only where the DNA matches it firmly. For some rows the clone size is stated as once, few or many, or as a class when expanded; others skip it.

cdr3_length	v_call	d_call	clone_size	j_call	cdr3_nt	cdr3_aa
15	TRBV27	TRBD2	NA	TRBJ2-3	TGTGCCAGCTCCCCGGATGCGGGAGGCCCAGATACGCAGTATTTT	CASSPDAGGPDTQYF
12	TRBV27	NA	few	TRBJ1-1	TGTGCCAGCAGTTTAGGCAACACTGAAGCTTTCTTT	CASSLGNTEAFF
15	TRBV27	NA	NA	TRBJ1-5	TGTGCCAGCAGTCCCTCCGGGATCCCAGGACAGCCCCAGCATTTT	CASSPSGIPGQPQHF
14	TRBV7-8	TRBD1	NA	TRBJ2-7	TGTGCCAGCAGCCGTGGACAGGGAAAGTACGAGCAGTACTTC	CASSRGQGKYEQYF
12	TRBV29-1	TRBD1	NA	TRBJ2-2	TGCAGCGCGACAGGGTCCACCGGGGAGCTGTTTTTT	CSATGSTGELFF
13	TRBV6-4	NA	once	TRBJ2-7	TGTGCCAGCAGTGTATCGGACAGCTACGAGCAGTACTTC	CASSVSDSYEQYF
16	TRBV13	TRBD1	NA	TRBJ2-2	TGTGCCAGCAGCCACAACAGGGGGCGCCCAACCGGGGAGCTGTTTTTT	CASSHNRGRPTGELFF
14	TRBV28	TRBD1	NA	TRBJ1-4	TGTGCCAGCAGTCGGGACAGGGAGGGTGAAAAACTGTTTTTT	CASSRDREGEKLFF
16	TRBV5-4	TRBD2	once	TRBJ2-2	TGTGCCAGCAGCTTGATGACTAGCGAGTTAACCGGGGAGCTGTTTTTT	CASSLMTSELTGELFF
16	TRBV9	NA	NA	TRBJ1-3	TGTGCCAGCAGCGTCAGCGTCAAGGACTCTGGAAACACCATATATTTT	CASSVSVKDSGNTIYF
17	TRBV29-1	TRBD2	NA	TRBJ2-1	TGCAGCGTCGAGGGACTAGCGCACAAGAGCTCCTACAATGAGCAGTTCTTC	CSVEGLAHKSSYNEQFF
15	TRBV27	NA	NA	TRBJ2-4	TGTGCCAGCAGTCCCTTCCGAGGGGGGAAAAACATTCAGTACTTC	CASSPFRGGKNIQYF
19	TRBV13	NA	NA	TRBJ2-7	TGTGCCAGCAGCTCCGGGACAGTAATTACTCGGGAGGCTATATACGAGCAGTACTTC	CASSSGTVITREAIYEQYF
12	TRBV28	NA	NA	TRBJ2-1	TGTGCCAGCAGTTTCGGTAGGCTTGAGCAGTTCTTC	CASSFGRLEQFF
17	TRBV13	TRBD1	NA	TRBJ2-2	TGTGCCAGCAGCTCCCGTGACAGGGGAGGTCCCGCCGGGGAGCTGTTTTTT	CASSSRDRGGPAGELFF
13	TRBV19	NA	once	TRBJ1-1	TGTGCCAGTAGCGAGACCTTGAACACTGAAGCTTTCTTT	CASSETLNTEAFF
15	TRBV9	NA	NA	TRBJ2-2	TGTGCCAGCAGCGTAGATGGGGGAGGAACCGGGGAGCTGTTTTTT	CASSVDGGGTGELFF
15	TRBV9	TRBD1	NA	TRBJ2-3	TGTGCCAGCAGCGTAGAGGGACAGGGCACAGATACGCAGTATTTT	CASSVEGQGTDTQYF
14	TRBV19	NA	NA	TRBJ1-5	TGTGCCAGTAGTTCGGGGGATAGCAATCAGCCCCAGCATTTT	CASSSGDSNQPQHF
17	TRBV7-9	NA	NA	TRBJ2-1	TGTGCCAGCAGCTTAGGGGGCCTCGGGACTTACTACAATGAGCAGTTCTTC	CASSLGGLGTYYNEQFF
14	TRBV10-3	TRBD2	NA	TRBJ2-1	TGTGCCATCAGAACTAGCGGGAGAGGCAATGAGCAGTTCTTC	CAIRTSGRGNEQFF
15	TRBV19	NA	NA	TRBJ2-4	TGTGCCAGTAGTATTAGTAGGGGACCCAAAAACATTCAGTACTTC	CASSISRGPKNIQYF
15	TRBV28	TRBD1	NA	TRBJ2-1	TGTGCCAGCAGTTACAGGGGGATTCGGGACAATGAGCAGTTCTTC	CASSYRGIRDNEQFF
15	TRBV10-3	TRBD2	NA	TRBJ2-4	TGTGCCATCAGGCCAGAGGGAGGGAGCAAAAACATTCAGTACTTC	CAIRPEGGSKNIQYF
13	TRBV11-2	TRBD2	NA	TRBJ2-7	TGTGCCAGCAGCCCCGGACTAGTTCCCGAGCAGTACTTC	CASSPGLVPEQYF
17	TRBV27	TRBD2	NA	TRBJ2-7	TGTGCCAGCAGTTTAGATCCCCCAAAGCGGGGCTCCTACGAGCAGTACTTC	CASSLDPPKRGSYEQYF
15	TRBV28	TRBD1	few	TRBJ1-5	TGTGCCAGCAGTCCTACAGGGGATCCTAATCAGCCCCAGCATTTT	CASSPTGDPNQPQHF
13	TRBV19	NA	NA	TRBJ2-7	TGTGCCAGTAGTCCGGGACCTCATTACGAGCAGTACTTC	CASSPGPHYEQYF
13	TRBV10-3	NA	NA	TRBJ2-4	TGTGCCATCAGTGAGGGTGCGAAAAACATTCAGTACTTC	CAISEGAKNIQYF
11	TRBV30	NA	NA	TRBJ1-2	TGTGCCTGGAGTTTCGGTTATGGCTACACCTTC	CAWSFGYGYTF
13	TRBV6-4	TRBD2	NA	TRBJ2-1	TGTGCCAGCAGTGCCGGGACTAACAATGAGCAGTTCTTC	CASSAGTNNEQFF
11	TRBV29-1	NA	NA	TRBJ2-7	TGCAGCGTTCGGGCCACCTACGAGCAGTACTTC	CSVRATYEQYF
16	TRBV7-6	NA	NA	TRBJ2-7	TGTGCCAGCAGCTTAGCGTATGGGGGCGCAAACTACGAGCAGTACTTC	CASSLAYGGANYEQYF
13	TRBV27	NA	NA	TRBJ2-1	TGTGCCAGCAGTTTTTATCAAGGCGTTGAGCAGTTCTTC	CASSFYQGVEQFF
15	TRBV11-1	NA	NA	TRBJ2-7	TGTGCCAGCAGCACCCCAGTGGGGGGGGGCAACGAGCAGTACTTC	CASSTPVGGGNEQYF
12	TRBV5-6	NA	few	TRBJ2-2	TGTGCCAGCAGCCCGAACACCGGGGAGCTGTTTTTT	CASSPNTGELFF
16	TRBV5-1	TRBD1	NA	TRBJ1-2	TGCGCCAGCAGCTGGCCCCGGGACAGGGACAACTATGGCTACACCTTC	CASSWPRDRDNYGYTF
17	TRBV13	NA	once	TRBJ2-3	TGTGCCAGCAGCTTACTCCGCGCGACGGGACCCACAGATACGCAGTATTTT	CASSLLRATGPTDTQYF